This TCR beta chain derives from a study of T cell repertoires in cytomegalovirus infection (dated by TCRdb to about 2019). Regarding the research as a whole: Donor HLA type was relevant to the analysis, as public TCR beta signatures indicated carriage of CMV infection together with the matching HLA type. Here is what the overall study found, with its caveats: In the ex vivo response, HLA-C-restricted CMV-specific TCR beta clonotypes were dominant, and in two of eight donors the single most frequent clonotype came from this HLA-C-restricted group. Cumulative frequency of public TCR beta family members discriminated carriers of CMV infection plus the relevant HLA type in this cohort and an independent approximately 350-donor cohort.

About this clonotype itself: Its antigen has not been determined. Base qualities are missing; no much larger clone stands one base away.

The run used an Illumina HiSeq 1500. TCRdb reanalyzed the raw reads on its own, using fastp at Q25 for trimming and MiXCR for clone calling, and kept in-frame beta chains. Rows merge per CDR3 protein into single entries with the most common DNA and genes. The sample table records some 700,000 distinct CDR3 sequences; 35% to 45% of these occur just once. The ten largest clones add up to 2.5% to 3.5% of the sample. The CDR3 holds 14 amino acids from the cysteine to the phenylalanine. Only the CDR3 DNA stays, 42 bases, in frame from base 1. V is clipped by 6 bases and J by 0 bases, and the sequence between their germline boundaries is 13 bases long. According to the germline V gene, CDR1 reads SQVTM and CDR2 reads ANQGSEA.

The receptor chain draws on TRBV29-1 and TRBJ2-3; there is no confident call for the D gene. The TCR originated in a human donor in good health (CMV status not recorded). Some clones in this sample may be carry-over from other donors' samples. Material: PBMCs. The nucleotides are TGCAGCGTAGGAAAAACTGGGAGCACAGATACGCAGTATTTT. Its translation reads: CSVGKTGSTDTQYF.